This entry describes one TCR beta chain. This sample is drawn from a study of T cells in tumors after PD-1 blockade. Per germline, CDR1 GTSNPN and CDR2 SVGIG (reference sequence). V was trimmed by 0 bases and J by 5 bases, leaving 10 bases between them. The CDR3 loop spans 13 amino acids. Assay used: immunoSEQ multiplex PCR; TCRdb lists only in-frame clones, some missing. The table includes 40,000 to 55,000 clones, about four fifths detected once. The J gene is TRBJ2-5, the V gene TRBV30, with D perhaps assigned TRBD1 or TRBD2 (5 bases each). Source: PBMCs, taken before anti-PD-1 treatment. This sequence was found in a human donor with basal cell carcinoma. The CDR3, as DNA: TGTGCCTGGAGTGTACGGGGCAGCGAGACCCAGTACTTC. Translated: CAWSVRGSETQYF.